This TCR beta chain originates from a study of beta chain features in type 1 diabetes. At the level of the study: Examined across all samples were around 110 million sorted cells.

The sequenced template was cDNA made from the entire isolated RNA. Generated by immunoSEQ multiplex PCR, the TCRdb table keeps only in-frame clones and is missing some. The table includes roughly 500,000 clones, over 25% detected once. V lost 6 bases, J lost 3 bases, and 8 bases stayed unmatched. This CDR3 comprises 15 residues. Per the germline V gene, CDR1 is MDHEN and CDR2 is SYDVKM. This chain uses TRBV28 with TRBJ2-7, with 10 bases matching TRBD2. This TCR derives from a man in his late teens or twenties in good health. Material for sequencing was naive CD4+ T cells from blood. The CDR3 region is CASRSSGSVHYEQYF. CDR3 DNA: TGTGCCAGCAGGTCTAGCGGGAGCGTACACTACGAGCAGTACTTC.